This is a list of T cell receptor beta chains from one sample in a study of blood T cell repertoires in COVID-19. Repertoires were generated with immunoSEQ multiplex PCR, while TCRdb's copy carries only in-frame clones and drops some. The sample consists of around 42,000 clones, about 91% of them appearing once. Sequencing used peripheral blood. Source of these receptors: a human donor in a cohort sampled during active COVID-19. The CDR3 runs from the conserved cysteine through the conserved F or W. D genes are given only for firm matches. A row's size may be missing; if present it is once, few, many or a size class.

.	TRBV28	.	TRBJ2-1	TGTGCCAGCACCCCTAGCTTCTCCTACAATGAGCAGTTCTTC	CASTPSFSYNEQFF
.	TRBV19	.	TRBJ2-1	TGTGCCAGTAGTTGGAAGAGGGGGAATGAGCAGTTCTTC	CASSWKRGNEQFF
.	TRBV9	.	TRBJ2-6	TGTGCCAGCAGCGTAATTCCCAGTATCTCTGGGGCCAACGTCCTGACTTTC	CASSVIPSISGANVLTF
.	TRBV2	.	TRBJ2-3	TGTGCCAGCAGTGAACTGGGGACTGCTAGCACAGATACGCAGTATTTT	CASSELGTASTDTQYF
.	TRBV27	TRBD2	TRBJ2-3	TGTGCCAGCTGGCCTAGCGGGGGCACAGATACGCAGTATTTT	CASWPSGGTDTQYF
.	TRBV11-2	.	TRBJ2-3	TGTGCCAGCAGCTCGATAATTTCGGGGGGCACGCAGTATTTT	CASSSIISGGTQYF
.	TRBV28	.	TRBJ1-3	TGTGCCAGCAGCCCGACATATGGCTCTGGAAACACCATATATTTT	CASSPTYGSGNTIYF
.	TRBV14	.	TRBJ2-7	TGTGCCAGCAGCCTAGGGGCCCACGGCTACTACGAGCAGTACTTC	CASSLGAHGYYEQYF
.	TRBV25-1	.	TRBJ2-5	TGTGCCAGCAGTCCCAGTTTAGTCATGGGGAGCCAGTACTTC	CASSPSLVMGSQYF
few	TRBV6-5	.	TRBJ1-1	TGTGCCAGCAGCTACGACGGGGTCACTGAAGCTTTCTTT	CASSYDGVTEAFF
.	TRBV2	.	TRBJ1-6	TGTGCCAGCAGCCTCTGGGTAGGGGCCCCAATAATTGGGGCCCCCCTCCACTTT	CASSLWVGAPIIGAPLHF
.	TRBV4-1	.	TRBJ1-1	TGCGCCAGCAGCCCACCTCTAGGGGAGGCAGACACTGAAGCTTTCTTT	CASSPPLGEADTEAFF
.	TRBV2	.	TRBJ2-1	TGTGCCAGCAGTGATGGAGCTCGGCCTGACGATGAGCAGTTCTTC	CASSDGARPDDEQFF
.	TRBV5-4	.	TRBJ2-5	TGTGCCAGCCATGGGGCTACCGAAGAGACCCAGTACTTC	CASHGATEETQYF
.	TRBV7-8	.	TRBJ1-4	TGTGCCAGCAGCTTAGCCGGGATAAATGAAAAACTGTTTTTT	CASSLAGINEKLFF
.	TRBV18	TRBD1	TRBJ2-7	TGTGCCAGCTCAGACAGGGATGGGTCCTACGAGCAGTACTTC	CASSDRDGSYEQYF
.	TRBV5-1	.	TRBJ2-7	TGCGCCAGCAGCCGCCCAACGGGGTCGGGTTCTGGCGAGCAGTACTTC	CASSRPTGSGSGEQYF
.	TRBV6-1	.	TRBJ1-6	TGTGCCAGCAGTGATAATTATTCACCCCTCCACTTT	CASSDNYSPLHF
once	TRBV30	.	TRBJ1-1	TGTGCCTGGGAGGAAACAGGGAGGGGGAACACTGAAGCTTTCTTT	CAWEETGRGNTEAFF
.	TRBV6-2/TRBV6-3	.	TRBJ2-7	TGTGCCAGCAGTTCAGGAGGAGAGCAGTACTTC	CASSSGGEQYF
.	TRBV5-8	.	TRBJ1-6	TGTGCCAGCAGCTCTTACCACAGGGATAGTAGTTCACCCCTCCACTTT	CASSSYHRDSSSPLHF
.	TRBV6-2/TRBV6-3	TRBD2	TRBJ2-7	TGTGCCAGCAGTTACCTGGGACTAGCGGACGAGCAGTACTTC	CASSYLGLADEQYF
once	TRBV30	.	TRBJ2-3	TGTGCCTGGACGAAGGGACTCGCTACCGACATCACAGATACGCAGTATTTT	CAWTKGLATDITDTQYF
.	TRBV30	.	TRBJ1-5	TGTGCCTGGAGTCTAGGAACCACCCTGGGGCCACAGCCCCAGCATTTT	CAWSLGTTLGPQPQHF
.	TRBV4-1	TRBD2	TRBJ2-7	TGCGCCAGCAGCCAAGATCCCCTAGCGGGAAATCCCTACGAGCAGTACTTC	CASSQDPLAGNPYEQYF
.	TRBV5-8	TRBD1	TRBJ1-2	TGTGCCAGCACCACAGGGGGCGTCTATGGCTACACCTTC	CASTTGGVYGYTF
.	TRBV7-9	TRBD1	TRBJ1-2	TGTGCCAGCAGCTTAAGAGGCTCAATAGTCCAGGGGGCCTATGGCTACACCTTC	CASSLRGSIVQGAYGYTF
.	TRBV9	.	TRBJ2-7	TGTGCCAGCAGCGTTAAATCACAGGGAACCGAGCAGTACTTC	CASSVKSQGTEQYF
.	TRBV12-3/TRBV12-4	TRBD1	TRBJ1-2	TGTGCCAGCAGTTACAGGGGTGGCTATGGCTACACCTTC	CASSYRGGYGYTF